This T cell receptor beta chain was recorded in a study of neoadjuvant anti-PD-1 for oral cavity cancer. Study-level points and caveats: Treg/Th17 ratio rose with pretreatment blood and fell with post-treatment tumor TCRbeta clonality.

Produced via immunoSEQ multiplex PCR; TCRdb's table is partial and in-frame only. Of roughly 67,000 clones in the sample, more than 70% are singletons; the top ten hold around 3.7%. This clone occurred a few times. Its specificity is unknown. Germline CDR1 is SGHTA and CDR2 is FQGNSA. The length of the CDR3 is 11 residues. V was clipped by 6 bases and J by 4 bases, with 6 bases between them. This chain connects TRBV7-2 to TRBJ1-2; D is uncertain. The TCR sequence derives from a person aged 35-79 years with oral cavity squamous cell carcinoma. This sample comprised PBMCs, obtained before nivolumab (anti-PD-1) treatment. CDR3 nucleotide sequence: TGTGCCAGCAGATATATCTATGGCTACACCTTC. It codes for CASRYIYGYTF.